Listed below are T cell receptor beta chains from one sample, sequenced in a study of cytomegalovirus exposure and HLA in healthy donors. The table came from immunoSEQ multiplex PCR; TCRdb's copy has only in-frame clones and leaves some out. The sample lists fewer than 120,000 clones; about 80% were seen once. The sample consisted of PBMCs. The source of these receptors is a woman in her sixties or seventies in good health and CMV-seropositive. Each CDR3 is given with its conserved first and last residue. A D gene is named only where the DNA matches it firmly. Clone size is shown for a subset of rows, as once, few, many or a class of expanded clone.

V,size,J,D,CDR3,DNA
TRBV25-1,-,TRBJ2-3,TRBD1,CATRGPIHTQYF,TGTGCCACCAGGGGGCCCATACATACGCAGTATTTT
TRBV7-3,-,TRBJ2-3,TRBD1,CASRPDRDTDTQYF,TGTGCCAGCAGGCCTGACAGGGACACAGATACGCAGTATTTT
TRBV29-1,few,TRBJ1-5,-,CSPGGLLTGLGNQPQHF,TGCAGCCCCGGGGGGCTCCTGACAGGCCTCGGGAATCAGCCCCAGCATTTT
TRBV6-6,-,TRBJ2-2,-,CASSRSGELFF,TGTGCCAGCAGCCGGTCCGGGGAGCTGTTTTTT
TRBV6-6,-,TRBJ2-4,-,CASTLQPQLNIQYF,TGTGCCAGCACTCTCCAACCACAGCTAAACATTCAGTACTTC
TRBV18,-,TRBJ1-2,TRBD1,CASSPAAGTGGELYGYTF,TGTGCCAGCTCACCAGCAGCAGGGACAGGGGGCGAACTATATGGCTACACCTTC
TRBV9,-,TRBJ2-2,-,CASSVAGTGELFF,TGTGCCAGCAGCGTCGCGGGGACCGGGGAGCTGTTTTTT
TRBV7-2,-,TRBJ2-1,-,CASSFGPTADNEQFF,TGTGCCAGCAGCTTTGGGCCGACGGCTGACAATGAGCAGTTCTTC
TRBV27,once,TRBJ2-4,TRBD2,CASSPRLAGNIQYF,TGTGCCAGCAGTCCTCGACTAGCGGGAAACATTCAGTACTTC
TRBV7-9,once,TRBJ2-3,-,CASSSGKSADTDTQYF,TGTGCCAGCAGTTCAGGGAAGAGTGCGGACACAGATACGCAGTATTTT
TRBV18,-,TRBJ2-7,-,CASSPGASSYEQYF,TGTGCCAGCTCACCAGGGGCCAGCTCCTACGAGCAGTACTTC
TRBV5-4,few,TRBJ2-1,TRBD1,CASSLEGQGAAEFF,TGTGCCAGCAGCTTGGAGGGACAGGGGGCGGCTGAGTTCTTC
TRBV29-1,-,TRBJ2-1,TRBD2,CSVAAASGDDEQFF,TGCAGCGTTGCGGCGGCTAGCGGGGACGATGAGCAGTTCTTC
TRBV2,-,TRBJ2-3,-,CASSAQRGTDTQYF,TGTGCCAGCAGTGCCCAGCGGGGCACAGATACGCAGTATTTT
TRBV7-3,-,TRBJ2-1,TRBD1,CASSLDWARDSYNEQFF,TGTGCCAGCAGCTTAGATTGGGCAAGGGACAGCTACAATGAGCAGTTCTTC
TRBV6-4,-,TRBJ2-5,-,CASKSPSGSQYF,TGTGCCAGCAAAAGCCCCTCGGGATCCCAGTACTTC
TRBV29-1,-,TRBJ1-2,-,CSGEQGLYGYTF,TGCAGCGGGGAACAGGGACTATATGGCTACACCTTC
TRBV4-2,-,TRBJ1-5,-,CASSQNRERNQPQHF,TGTGCCAGCAGCCAAAACAGGGAGAGAAATCAGCCCCAGCATTTT
TRBV6-6,-,TRBJ2-7,-,CASSRTGAYEQYF,TGTGCCAGCAGTAGGACGGGAGCCTACGAGCAGTACTTC
TRBV28,-,TRBJ1-5,-,CASSLNGAVQPQHF,TGTGCCAGCAGTTTAAACGGAGCGGTTCAGCCCCAGCATTTT
TRBV29-1,-,TRBJ1-4,TRBD1,CSAGRAGGLFF,TGCAGCGCCGGTCGGGCAGGGGGACTGTTTTTT
TRBV7-9,few,TRBJ2-7,-,CASTQGYEQYF,TGTGCCTCGACGCAGGGCTACGAGCAGTACTTC
TRBV19,-,TRBJ1-1,-,CASSTSPTEAFF,TGTGCCAGTAGTACCTCCCCCACTGAAGCTTTCTTT
TRBV28,once,TRBJ1-5,-,CASSGQGSGNQPQHF,TGTGCCAGCAGTGGCCAGGGGAGCGGCAATCAGCCCCAGCATTTT
TRBV28,-,TRBJ1-3,-,CASSSTSGNTIYF,TGTGCCAGCAGTTCGACATCTGGAAACACCATATATTTT
TRBV4-2,-,TRBJ2-1,TRBD1,CASSQVSGTGGNEQFF,TGTGCCAGCAGCCAAGTTTCCGGGACAGGTGGGAATGAGCAGTTCTTC
TRBV19,-,TRBJ2-1,-,CASSIGRGRTYNEQFF,TGTGCCAGTAGTATAGGCAGGGGACGTACCTACAATGAGCAGTTCTTC
TRBV5-1,-,TRBJ2-1,TRBD2,CASSPGSLAGSRFF,TGCGCCAGCAGCCCCGGGAGTCTAGCGGGGAGTCGGTTCTTC